This TCR beta chain is drawn from a study of T-cell reconstitution after alpha-beta-depleted transplantation in children. Judged by abundance, this clonotype is medium-sized. Unique molecular identifiers were used to barcode this TCRbeta library. TCRdb itself ran the PCR reads through MiXCR, one entry per CDR3 protein. This sample has 28,000 or so distinct CDR3 sequences, with 15% to 20% found just once. Germline-derived CDR1 and CDR2 are DFQATT and SNEGSKA (reference sequence). The CDR3 covers 15 residues. V was pared by 5 bases and J by 6 bases, with 11 bases of the junction left unmatched. The input for sequencing was PBMCs, mostly from graft donor cells, taken 60 days after TCRalphabeta/CD19-depleted stem cell transplant. The V gene is TRBV20-1, the J gene TRBJ2-3; 10 nucleotides line up with TRBD2. The origin of this receptor is a male patient between 2 and 15 years old who had a stem cell transplant for acute lymphoblastic leukemia, so the T cells may come from the graft donor. CDR3 nucleotides: TGCAGTGCTCAGAGGCTAGCGGGGGAGAGGGATACGCAGTATTTT. It is translated as CSAQRLAGERDTQYF.